This TCR beta chain was identified in a study of control samples from healthy donors and cancer patients. Assay: immunoSEQ multiplex PCR; the TCRdb copy retains only in-frame clones and omits some. The data contain some 120,000 clones, approximately 90% of them singletons. Germline lookup yields CDR1 MNHEY and CDR2 SMNVEV (reference sequence). The trim removed 4 bases at V and 1 base at J, leaving 7 bases unmatched. The length of the CDR3 is 16 residues. The receptor's source is a young man in good health. Sequencing was performed on blood. The chain couples TRBV27 to TRBJ1-5; 7 bases align to TRBD1. The CDR3 sequence is CASSSGGVWSNQPQHF. CDR3 nucleotide sequence: TGTGCCAGCAGTTCAGGGGGGGTTTGGAGCAATCAGCCCCAGCATTTT.